This T cell receptor (beta chain) originates from a study of blood T cells in healthy people across ages. Germline loops: CDR1 SGDLS, CDR2 YYNGEE. V shed 0 bases and J shed 7 bases, with 14 bases lying between them. There are 15 residues in the CDR3. A sample-barcoded 5' primer and a J-beta primer mix were used in a second PCR of about 7 to 12 cycles. TCRdb re-analysed the 5' RACE reads in MiXCR, keeping a single row per CDR3 protein. The sample carries 600,000 or so distinct CDR3 sequences, roughly 48% recorded once. V gene TRBV9 combines with J gene TRBJ2-1, with a weak D call TRBD2 (5 bases). The receptor was derived from an elderly man in good health. The sequenced sample consisted of blood. The CDR3 bases are TGTGCCAGCAGCGTAGGGCGAGACTATCGAAATGAGCAGTTCTTC. This gives the protein CASSVGRDYRNEQFF.